This T cell receptor (beta chain) stems from a study of cytomegalovirus exposure and HLA in healthy donors. About the study: As an earlier analysis found, 150 million to 200 million T cells yielded approximately 110 million unique TCR beta sequences. General observations from the study: V- and J-gene trimming of TCR beta was linked (in a later analysis) to a missense DCLRE1C variant. Looking again later, the authors saw that most CMV-associated TCR beta chains seemed HLA-restricted. Prior analysis indicated that the majority of TCR beta V segments exhibited productivity approximately 90% or approximately 30% of the time.

CDR1 MGHRA and CDR2 YSYEKL come from the germline V gene. With 3 bases clipped from V and 14 bases from J, the junction kept 3 bases outside the gene matches. The CDR3 is 12 amino acids. This PCR relied on a set of 60 Vbeta primers and 13 Jbeta primers. Here immunoSEQ multiplex PCR was the method, and the copy in TCRdb shows in-frame clones only, minus some. This sample has some 200,000 clones, with 75% to 80% found just once. On this clone: What it binds is not known.

Input material: PBMCs. This sequence originates from a female donor in good health and CMV-seronegative. The chain uses TRBV4-1 and TRBJ2-1; 11 bases match TRBD1. The CDR3 reads CASSHPGQGEFF. For the CDR3, the DNA is TGCGCCAGCAGCCACCCGGGACAGGGGGAGTTCTTC.